The source of this TCR beta chain is a study of radiotherapy plus CTLA-4 blockade in lung cancer. Across the whole study: Objective responses were recorded in more than 15% of patients, with disease control recorded in around 30%. General study points: Once radiotherapy plus ipilimumab had been given, TCR clones derived from tumor expanded in blood. The best prediction of response reportedly came from early blood T cell clone dynamics, with interferon-beta.

Trimming cost V 2 bases and J 4 bases, with 9 bases left between them. Germline V gene lookup returns CDR1 SGHRS and CDR2 YFSETQ. This CDR3 has 14 residues. Enrolled patients, whose metastatic non-small-cell lung cancer was chemo-refractory, received focal radiation plus CTLA-4 blockade with ipilimumab. Profiling relied on immunoSEQ multiplex PCR, and the TCRdb table lists in-frame clones only, not all of them. The data show around 80,000 clones, over 70% seen once. In this sample, this clone turned up many times. Its antigen is as yet unknown. The receptor's source is a human donor with non-small cell lung cancer whose response to radiotherapy plus ipilimumab could not be evaluated. Some clones in this sample may be carry-over from other donors' samples. Sequencing used peripheral blood, obtained from a patient treated with radiotherapy plus ipilimumab. The chain recombines TRBV5-1 with TRBJ1-4; D is possibly TRBD1 (6 bases). CDR3 sequence reads: CASSFGGLNEKLFF. For the CDR3, the DNA is TGCGCCAGCAGCTTTGGGGGCCTTAATGAAAAACTGTTTTTT.